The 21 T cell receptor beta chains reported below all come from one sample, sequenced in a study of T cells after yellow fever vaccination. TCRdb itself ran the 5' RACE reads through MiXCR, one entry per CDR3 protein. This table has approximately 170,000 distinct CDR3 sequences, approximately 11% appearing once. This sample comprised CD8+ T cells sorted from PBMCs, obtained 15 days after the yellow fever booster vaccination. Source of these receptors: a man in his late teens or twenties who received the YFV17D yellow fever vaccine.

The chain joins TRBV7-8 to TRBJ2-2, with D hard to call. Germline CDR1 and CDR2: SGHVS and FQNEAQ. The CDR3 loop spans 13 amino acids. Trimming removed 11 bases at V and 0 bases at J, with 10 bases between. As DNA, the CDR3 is TGTGCCGCCGTCCCCGCGAACACCGGGGAGCTGTTTTTT. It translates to CAAVPANTGELFF.

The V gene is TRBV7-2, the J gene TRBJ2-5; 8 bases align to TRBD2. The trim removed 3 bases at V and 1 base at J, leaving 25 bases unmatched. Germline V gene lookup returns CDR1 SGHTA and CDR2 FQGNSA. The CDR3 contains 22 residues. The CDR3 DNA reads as TGTGCCAGCAGCTTCCCCACGGGCGGGGGACCCCTCGGGGGGGCCCTCCAAGAGACCCAGTACTTC. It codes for CASSFPTGGGPLGGALQETQYF.

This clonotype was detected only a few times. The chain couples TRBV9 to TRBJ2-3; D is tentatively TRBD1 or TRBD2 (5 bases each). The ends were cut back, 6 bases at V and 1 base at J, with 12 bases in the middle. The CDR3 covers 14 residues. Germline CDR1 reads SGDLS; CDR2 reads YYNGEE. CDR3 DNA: TGTGCCAGCACCCCGGGACGGCGCACAGATACGCAGTATTTT. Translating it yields CASTPGRRTDTQYF.

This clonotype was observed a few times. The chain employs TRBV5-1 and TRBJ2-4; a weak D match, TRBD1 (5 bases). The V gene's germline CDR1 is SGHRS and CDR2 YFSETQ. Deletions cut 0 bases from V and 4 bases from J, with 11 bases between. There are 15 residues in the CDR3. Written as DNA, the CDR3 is TGCGCCAGCAGCTTGGCCCAGGGCGCAAAAAACATTCAGTACTTC. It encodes CASSLAQGAKNIQYF.

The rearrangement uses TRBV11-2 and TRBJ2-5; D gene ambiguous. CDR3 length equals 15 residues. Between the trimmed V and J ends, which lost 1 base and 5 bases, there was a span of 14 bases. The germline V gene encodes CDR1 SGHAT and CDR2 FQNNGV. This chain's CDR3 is CASSLVLGRMETQYF. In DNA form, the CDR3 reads TGTGCCAGCAGCTTAGTCCTGGGTAGAATGGAGACCCAGTACTTC. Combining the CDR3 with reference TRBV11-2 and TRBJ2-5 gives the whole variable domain EAGVAQSPRYKIIEKRQSVAFWCNPISGHATLYWYQQILGQGPKLLIQFQNNGVVDDSQLPKDRFSAERLKGVDSTLKIQPAKLEDSAVYLCASSLVLGRMETQYFGPGTRLLVL.

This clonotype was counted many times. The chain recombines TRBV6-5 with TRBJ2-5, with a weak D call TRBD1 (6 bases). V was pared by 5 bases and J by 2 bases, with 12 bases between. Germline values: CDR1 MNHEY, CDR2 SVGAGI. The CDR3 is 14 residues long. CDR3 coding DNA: TGTGCCAGCAGTCCGACAGGTCGACAAGAGACCCAGTACTTC. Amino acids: CASSPTGRQETQYF.

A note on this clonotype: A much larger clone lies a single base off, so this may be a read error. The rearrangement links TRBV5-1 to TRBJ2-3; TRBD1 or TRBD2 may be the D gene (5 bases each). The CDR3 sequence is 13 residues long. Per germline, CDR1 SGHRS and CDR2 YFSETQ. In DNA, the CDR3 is TGCGCCAGCACTGGGGGAAGCACAGAGACGCAGTATTTT. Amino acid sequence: CASTGGSTETQYF.

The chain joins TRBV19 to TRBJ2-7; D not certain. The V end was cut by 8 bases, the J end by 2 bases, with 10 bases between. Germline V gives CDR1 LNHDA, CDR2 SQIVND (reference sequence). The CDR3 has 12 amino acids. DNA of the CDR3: TGTGCCAGTGGAGCAGAACCCTACGAGCAGTACTTC. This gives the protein CASGAEPYEQYF.

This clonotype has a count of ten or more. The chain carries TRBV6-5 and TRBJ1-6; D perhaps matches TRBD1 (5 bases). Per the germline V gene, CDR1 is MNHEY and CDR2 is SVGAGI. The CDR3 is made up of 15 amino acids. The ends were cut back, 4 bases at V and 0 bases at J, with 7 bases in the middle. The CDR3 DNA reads TGTGCCAGCAGTTGGGGGTACTCCTATAATTCACCCCTCCACTTT. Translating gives CASSWGYSYNSPLHF.

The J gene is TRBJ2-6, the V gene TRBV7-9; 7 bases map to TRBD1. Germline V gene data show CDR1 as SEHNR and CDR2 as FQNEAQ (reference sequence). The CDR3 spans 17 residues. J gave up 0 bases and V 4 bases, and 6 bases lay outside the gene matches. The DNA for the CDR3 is TGTGCCAGCAGCTCACAGGGGTGGAGCTCTGGGGCCAACGTCCTGACTTTC. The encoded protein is CASSSQGWSSGANVLTF.

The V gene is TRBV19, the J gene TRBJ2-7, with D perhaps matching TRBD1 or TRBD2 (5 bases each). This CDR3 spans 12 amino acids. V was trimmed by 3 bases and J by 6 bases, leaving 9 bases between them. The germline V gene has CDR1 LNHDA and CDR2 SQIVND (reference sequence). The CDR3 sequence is CASSMGTSEQYF. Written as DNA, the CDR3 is TGTGCCAGTAGTATGGGGACGAGCGAGCAGTACTTC.

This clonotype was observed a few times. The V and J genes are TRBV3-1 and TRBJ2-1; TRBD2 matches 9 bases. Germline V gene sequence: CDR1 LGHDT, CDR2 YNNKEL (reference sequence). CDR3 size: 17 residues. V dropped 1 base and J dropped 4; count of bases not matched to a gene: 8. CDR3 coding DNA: TGTGCCAGCAGCCAAGTCGTGGCGGGGGGGTTTTACAATGAGCAGTTCTTC. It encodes CASSQVVAGGFYNEQFF.

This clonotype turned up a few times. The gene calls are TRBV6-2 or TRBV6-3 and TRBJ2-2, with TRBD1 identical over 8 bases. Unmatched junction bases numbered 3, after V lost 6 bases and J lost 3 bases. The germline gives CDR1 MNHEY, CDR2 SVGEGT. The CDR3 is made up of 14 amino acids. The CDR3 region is CASSEDRDTGELFF. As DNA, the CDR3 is TGTGCCAGCAGCGAGGACAGGGACACCGGGGAGCTGTTTTTT.

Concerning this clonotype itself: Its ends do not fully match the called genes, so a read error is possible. CDR3 protein: CASSLALPPDTQYF. The CDR3 DNA reads TGTGCCAGCAGTCTAGCCCTACCGCCCGATACGCAGTATTTT. The chain recombines TRBV12-3 or TRBV12-4 with TRBJ2-3; TRBD2 might be the D (5 bases). The CDR3 is made up of 14 amino acids.

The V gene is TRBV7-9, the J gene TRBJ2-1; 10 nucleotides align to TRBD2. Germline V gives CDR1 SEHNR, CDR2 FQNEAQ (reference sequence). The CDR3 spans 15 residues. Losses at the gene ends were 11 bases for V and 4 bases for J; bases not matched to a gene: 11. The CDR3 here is CAGLRISGGYNEQFF. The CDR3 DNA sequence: TGTGCCGGACTGAGGATTAGCGGGGGGTACAATGAGCAGTTCTTC.

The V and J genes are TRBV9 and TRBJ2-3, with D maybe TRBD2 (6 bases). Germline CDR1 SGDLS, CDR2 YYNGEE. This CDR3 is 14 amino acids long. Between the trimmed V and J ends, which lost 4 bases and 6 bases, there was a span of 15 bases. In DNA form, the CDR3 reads TGTGCCAGCAGCCCACGGGGGACCGGGGATACGCAGTATTTT. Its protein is CASSPRGTGDTQYF.

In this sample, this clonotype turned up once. This chain's CDR3 is CASSYSPGEGQPQHF. The CDR3 DNA is TGTGCCAGCAGTTACTCGCCAGGGGAAGGCCAGCCCCAGCATTTT. V usage is TRBV6-2 or TRBV6-3 and J usage is TRBJ1-5, with a possible D match to TRBD1 (6 bases). The CDR3 sequence is 15 residues long. CDR1 is MNHEY and CDR2 is SVGEGT in the germline V gene. V gave up 0 bases and J gave up 7 bases, with 13 bases separating them.

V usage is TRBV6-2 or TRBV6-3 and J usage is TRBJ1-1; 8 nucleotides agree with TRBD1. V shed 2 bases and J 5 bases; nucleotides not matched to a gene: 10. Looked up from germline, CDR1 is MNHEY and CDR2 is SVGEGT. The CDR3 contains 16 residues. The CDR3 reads CASSYRQGRGLTEAFF. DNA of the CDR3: TGTGCCAGCAGTTACCGACAGGGGCGAGGACTTACTGAAGCTTTCTTT.

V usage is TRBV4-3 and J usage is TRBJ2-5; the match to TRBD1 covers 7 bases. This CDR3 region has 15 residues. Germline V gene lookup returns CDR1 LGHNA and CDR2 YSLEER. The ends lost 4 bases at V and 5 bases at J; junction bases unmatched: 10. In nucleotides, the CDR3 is TGCGCCAGCAGCCGCGGACAGGCCAGAGGGGAGACCCAGTACTTC. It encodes CASSRGQARGETQYF.

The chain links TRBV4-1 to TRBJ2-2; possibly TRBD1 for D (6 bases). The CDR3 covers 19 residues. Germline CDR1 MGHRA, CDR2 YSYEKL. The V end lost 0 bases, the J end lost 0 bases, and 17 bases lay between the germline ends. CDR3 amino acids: CASSQDLLTGRSNTGELFF. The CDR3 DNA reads TGCGCCAGCAGCCAAGATTTATTAACAGGGCGCTCGAACACCGGGGAGCTGTTTTTT.

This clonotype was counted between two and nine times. The CDR3 is CASSFPDRATEAFF. Written as DNA, the CDR3 is TGTGCCAGCAGCTTCCCGGACAGGGCCACTGAAGCTTTCTTT. The chain couples TRBV7-9 to TRBJ1-1; 8 nucleotides agree with TRBD1. The germline CDR1 and CDR2 sequences are SEHNR and FQNEAQ (reference sequence). CDR3 length: 14 amino acids. V dropped 3 bases and J dropped 4; count of bases not matched to a gene: 4.